The 14 T cell receptor beta chains below were found in one sample sequenced in a study of blood T cells in healthy people across ages. Combining a sample-barcoded 5' primer with a J-beta primer mix, a second PCR ran for about 7 to 12 cycles. TCRdb reprocessed the 5' RACE reads with MiXCR, giving one entry per CDR3 protein. The table includes 1.5 million to 2 million distinct CDR3 sequences, around 50% detected once. The source material was blood. These receptors were taken from a woman aged 40 to 55 in good health.

This clonotype was picked up a small number of times. The genes are TRBV7-2 and TRBJ2-7; 10 bases are shared with TRBD1. The CDR3 extends over 15 amino acids. V trimming: 0 bases; J trimming: 4 bases; junction bases outside the gene matches: 3. Germline V gene lookup returns CDR1 SGHTA and CDR2 FQGNSA. The CDR3 region has the DNA TGTGCCAGCAGCTTAGCGACAGGGGGCATTTACGAGCAGTACTTC. As protein: CASSLATGGIYEQYF.

A few counts support this clonotype. A clone one base away is much larger, so this may be a read error. The J gene is TRBJ2-7, the V gene TRBV12-3 or TRBV12-4; tentatively, D is TRBD1 or TRBD2 (5 bases each). Trimming cost V 6 bases and J 3 bases, with 15 bases left between them. The CDR3 consists of 14 residues. CDR3 amino acids: CASRASGTYYEQYF. CDR3 sequence (DNA): TGTGCCAGCAGGGCCTCCGGGACCTACTACGAGCAGTACTTC.

CDR3 coding DNA: TGTGCCAGCAGCCAAGATGGGGCGGGGGGCGAGCAGTACTTC. This codes for CASSQDGAGGEQYF. This sequence joins TRBV4-2 and TRBJ2-4, with TRBD2 matching over 8 bases. The DNA end lines up better with TRBJ2-7; the J call may be wrong. The CDR3 has 14 residues. Germline V lookup: CDR1 LGHNA, CDR2 YNFKEQ.

The chain combines TRBV4-2 with TRBJ2-4; TRBD1 agrees at 8 bases. The J call is doubtful: the DNA matches TRBJ2-7 better. CDR1 is LGHNA, CDR2 YNFKEQ, per germline. The CDR3 contains 15 residues. The CDR3 loop is CASSQAGGTAYEQYF. CDR3 bases: TGTGCCAGCAGCCAAGCAGGGGGCACCGCCTACGAGCAGTACTTC.

This chain uses TRBV27 with TRBJ2-3; D not certain. CDR3 size: 13 residues. Germline V CDR1 and CDR2: MNHEY, SMNVEV (reference sequence). The ends were cut back, 5 bases at V and 2 bases at J, with 8 bases in the middle. In DNA form, the CDR3 reads TGTGCCAGCAGTCAGCCTATCACAGATACGCAGTATTTT. As protein: CASSQPITDTQYF.

This rearrangement joins TRBV29-1 to TRBJ2-1; D possibly matches TRBD1 or TRBD2 (5 bases each). This CDR3 spans 14 amino acids. Germline V lookup: CDR1 SQVTM, CDR2 ANQGSEA. V dropped 4 bases and J dropped 6 bases, with 16 bases sitting between them. The DNA for the CDR3 is TGCAGCGTTGGTGCGCCCCGAGGGGTCAATGAGCAGTTCTTC. It codes for CSVGAPRGVNEQFF.

V is TRBV13 and J is TRBJ1-2; D unresolved. The CDR3 consists of 17 residues. The V gene's germline CDR1 is PRHDT and CDR2 FYEKMQ (reference sequence). Trimming cost V 0 bases and J 4 bases, with 18 bases left between them. CDR3 DNA sequence: TGTGCCAGCAGCTTAGGCTCCCGTGGAGGGCAACTCTATGGCTACACCTTC. It encodes CASSLGSRGGQLYGYTF.

Remarks on this clonotype: An end of the junction differs from the germline gene, which may be a read error. The chain uses TRBV4-1 and TRBJ2-1; TRBD2 matches at 10 bases. This CDR3 region has 17 residues. Germline-derived CDR1 and CDR2 are MGHRA and YSYEKL. The DNA for the CDR3 is TGCGCCGGCAGCCAAGATGGAGCGGGGGGGCCAGGCAATGAGCAGTTCTTC. Encoded protein: CAGSQDGAGGPGNEQFF.

The chain recombines TRBV6-5 with TRBJ2-6; D unclear. The CDR3 consists of 15 residues. V was trimmed by 2 bases and J by 4 bases, leaving 9 bases between them. Germline CDR1 is MNHEY and CDR2 is SVGAGI. This chain's CDR3 is CASSYTLGGANVLTF. CDR3 nucleotides: TGTGCCAGCAGTTACACCCTAGGAGGGGCCAACGTCCTGACTTTC.

This chain joins TRBV20-1 and TRBJ1-2; D is unclear. The CDR3 is 13 amino acids. V was cut by 0 bases and J by 7 bases, with 12 bases left in between. Germline loops: CDR1 DFQATT, CDR2 SNEGSKA (reference sequence). The CDR3 DNA is TGCAGTGCTAGAGATCCCGCCGGACGTGGCTACACCTTC. Protein sequence: CSARDPAGRGYTF.

In this sample, this clonotype turned up a few times. The chain joins TRBV20-1 to TRBJ2-1; perhaps TRBD1 as D (5 bases). V lost 2 bases and J lost 8, with 13 bases in between. The germline gives CDR1 DFQATT, CDR2 SNEGSKA (reference sequence). CDR3 length: 13 amino acids. CDR3 sequence (DNA): TGCAGTGCTAGACAGGGTTGGCGCGATGAGCAGTTCTTC. Its protein is CSARQGWRDEQFF.

This clonotype was counted only a few times. The rearrangement links TRBV4-3 to TRBJ2-5; the D is unclear. The germline V gene has CDR1 LGHNA and CDR2 YSLEER. Trimming shortened V by 0 bases and J by 5 bases, and 10 bases separated the two germline ends. The CDR3 loop spans 14 amino acids. Written as DNA, the CDR3 is TGCGCCAGCAGCCAAGATCAGTTGGGGGAGACCCAGTACTTC. It codes for CASSQDQLGETQYF.

The chain links TRBV5-1 to TRBJ2-5; TRBD2 might be the D (5 bases). V shed 5 bases and J shed 5 bases, with 13 bases lying between them. The germline V gene encodes CDR1 SGHRS and CDR2 YFSETQ. This CDR3 contains 13 residues. The CDR3 reads CASRSRTGETQYF. In nucleotides, the CDR3 is TGCGCCAGCAGGTCCCGCACGGGGGAGACCCAGTACTTC.

The V gene is TRBV6-1, the J gene TRBJ2-1; 7 nucleotides agree with TRBD1. The germline V gene has CDR1 MNHNS and CDR2 SASEGT. The CDR3 sequence is 17 residues long. V trimming: 7 bases; J trimming: 6 bases; junction bases outside the gene matches: 18. The CDR3 DNA reads as TGTGCCAGCACCCCACAGGGGTTAGCGCGGATCCCCAATGAGCAGTTCTTC. This sequence encodes CASTPQGLARIPNEQFF.